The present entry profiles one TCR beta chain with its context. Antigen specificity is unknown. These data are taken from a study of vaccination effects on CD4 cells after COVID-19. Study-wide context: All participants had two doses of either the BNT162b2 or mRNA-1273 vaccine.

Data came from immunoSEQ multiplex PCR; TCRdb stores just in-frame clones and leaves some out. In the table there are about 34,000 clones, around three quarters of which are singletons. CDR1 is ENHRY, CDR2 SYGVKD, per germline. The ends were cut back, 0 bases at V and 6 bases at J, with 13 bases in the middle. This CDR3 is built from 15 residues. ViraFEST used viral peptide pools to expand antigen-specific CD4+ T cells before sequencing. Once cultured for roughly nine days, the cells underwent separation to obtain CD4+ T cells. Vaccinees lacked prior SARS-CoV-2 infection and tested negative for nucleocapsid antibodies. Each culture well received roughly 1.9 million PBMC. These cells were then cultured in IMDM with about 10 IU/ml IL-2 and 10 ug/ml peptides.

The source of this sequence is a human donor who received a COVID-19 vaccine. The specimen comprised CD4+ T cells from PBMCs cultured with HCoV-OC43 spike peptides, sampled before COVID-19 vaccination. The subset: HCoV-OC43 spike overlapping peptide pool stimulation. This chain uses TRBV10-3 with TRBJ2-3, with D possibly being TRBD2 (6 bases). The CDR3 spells CAISESGAGRDTQYF. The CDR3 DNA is TGTGCCATCAGTGAGTCGGGTGCGGGGAGGGATACGCAGTATTTT.